This T cell receptor (beta chain) emerged from a study of cytomegalovirus exposure and HLA in healthy donors. The wider study: The approximately 110 validation repertoires used a platform that matched the one used for the roughly 650 first-cohort repertoires, as a later analysis reported. Notes on the study in general: Through in vitro validation, three CMV-associated chains were shown to be specific for CMV antigens. The classifier reportedly diagnosed cytomegalovirus status with high specificity and sensitivity. Cytomegalovirus-associated TCR beta chains were listed, numbering roughly 150.

Of note for this clone: What it recognizes is unknown.

Data came from immunoSEQ multiplex PCR; TCRdb stores just in-frame clones and leaves some out. The table has 150,000 to 200,000 clones, nearly 90% seen once. This sequence was found in a woman between 18 and 29 years old in good health and CMV-seropositive. The sequenced sample was PBMCs.

CDR3 sequence reads: CASSGLAGGGANVLTF. The CDR3 DNA reads TGTGCCAGCAGTGGACTAGCGGGAGGGGGGGCCAACGTCCTGACTTTC. The chain has TRBV6-4 and TRBJ2-6, with 14 bases identical to TRBD2. Germline trimming cut 4 bases from V and 4 bases from J; bases unmatched to any gene: 0. CDR3 length: 16 amino acids. From germline, CDR1 is MRHNA and CDR2 SNTAGT.